This is a list of T cell receptor beta chains from one sample in a study of cytomegalovirus exposure and HLA in healthy donors. Sequencing was performed with immunoSEQ multiplex PCR; in TCRdb, only in-frame clones are kept and a portion is missing. The sample records 200,000 or so clones, about 84% being singletons. Sequenced material: PBMCs. These receptors came from a man in his forties or fifties in good health and CMV-seronegative. CDR3s include the opening cysteine and the closing phenylalanine or tryptophan. D genes are given only for firm matches. Only part of the rows carry a size: once, few, many, or a class if the clone is expanded.

cdr3_length,v_call,clone_size,d_call,j_call,cdr3_aa,cdr3_nt
14,TRBV11-2,NA,NA,TRBJ1-2,CASSLPTTSMGYTF,TGTGCCAGCAGCCTACCGACAACTTCTATGGGCTACACCTTC
13,TRBV12-5,NA,NA,TRBJ1-2,CASGLTDTVGYTF,TGTGCTAGTGGTTTGACCGACACGGTCGGCTACACCTTC
15,TRBV6-5,few,TRBD1,TRBJ1-5,CASRKGDRGNQPQHF,TGTGCCAGCAGAAAAGGGGACAGGGGTAATCAGCCCCAGCATTTT
13,TRBV6-5,few,NA,TRBJ1-2,CASSYSRVGGYTF,TGTGCCAGCAGTTATTCCAGGGTTGGTGGCTACACCTTC
13,TRBV25-1,few,NA,TRBJ1-2,CASSDRVLVGYTF,TGTGCCAGCAGTGACAGGGTTTTAGTTGGCTACACCTTC
13,TRBV15,once,NA,TRBJ2-5,CATSRDGGGTQYF,TGTGCCACCAGCAGGGACGGGGGAGGGACCCAGTACTTC
13,TRBV7-2,NA,NA,TRBJ1-5,CASSWGGVQPQHF,TGTGCCAGCAGCTGGGGGGGGGTTCAGCCCCAGCATTTT
15,TRBV7-8,NA,NA,TRBJ1-4,CASSLEQAVYEKLFF,TGTGCCAGCAGCTTAGAACAGGCGGTCTATGAAAAACTGTTTTTT
15,TRBV5-6,NA,TRBD1,TRBJ1-6,CASSLGGQLRSPLHF,TGTGCCAGCAGCTTGGGGGGACAGTTAAGGTCACCCCTCCACTTT
13,TRBV15,NA,NA,TRBJ1-5,CATSRERDQPQHF,TGTGCCACCAGCAGAGAACGGGATCAGCCCCAGCATTTT
16,TRBV5-1,NA,TRBD1,TRBJ2-2,CASSTGPGTGVGELFF,TGCGCCAGCAGCACCGGACCCGGGACAGGGGTCGGGGAGCTGTTTTTT
15,TRBV7-8,NA,TRBD2,TRBJ2-7,CASSLGPAGGDEQYF,TGTGCCAGCTCTCTCGGCCCAGCGGGGGGTGACGAGCAGTACTTC
13,TRBV9,NA,TRBD1,TRBJ1-2,CASQTTGVGGYTF,TGTGCCAGCCAGACTACAGGGGTAGGTGGCTACACCTTC
16,TRBV7-9,NA,TRBD1,TRBJ2-1,CAGSNIGTGGNNEQFF,TGTGCCGGCAGCAACATCGGGACAGGGGGTAATAATGAGCAGTTCTTC
13,TRBV9,NA,NA,TRBJ2-2,CASSVTYTGELFF,TGTGCCAGCAGCGTAACTTACACCGGGGAGCTGTTTTTT
13,TRBV6-5,NA,NA,TRBJ1-2,CASSYQRGYGYTF,TGTGCCAGCAGTTACCAACGGGGGTATGGCTACACCTTC
12,TRBV19,NA,TRBD1,TRBJ2-7,CTSSHTGDEQYF,TGTACCAGTAGCCACACAGGGGACGAGCAGTACTTC
15,TRBV5-6,NA,NA,TRBJ2-3,CASSLGTAFIDTQYF,TGTGCCAGCAGCTTGGGAACAGCCTTCATAGATACGCAGTATTTT
17,TRBV19,NA,TRBD2,TRBJ2-1,CASRGTGTSGGIGEQFF,TGTGCCAGTAGGGGTACCGGGACTAGCGGGGGTATAGGTGAGCAGTTCTTC
12,TRBV15,NA,NA,TRBJ2-3,CATSIRSDTQYF,TGTGCCACCAGCATTCGTTCGGATACGCAGTATTTT
15,TRBV15,NA,NA,TRBJ2-5,CATSTGHIEGETQYF,TGTGCCACCAGCACGGGACATATCGAGGGGGAGACCCAGTACTTC
15,TRBV4-3,NA,TRBD2,TRBJ2-1,CASSFSGGGTGEQFF,TGCGCCAGCAGCTTCAGCGGGGGGGGGACAGGTGAGCAGTTCTTC
13,TRBV5-6,NA,TRBD2,TRBJ2-7,CASSREVISEQYF,TGTGCCAGCAGCCGGGAGGTGATCAGCGAGCAGTACTTC
16,TRBV27,NA,TRBD2,TRBJ2-7,CASSLSLAVVSYEQYF,TGTGCCAGCAGTTTATCCCTAGCGGTAGTATCCTACGAGCAGTACTTC
14,TRBV9,NA,TRBD1,TRBJ2-7,CASSLTGGENEQYF,TGTGCCAGCAGCCTGACAGGGGGAGAGAACGAGCAGTACTTC
14,TRBV7-8,NA,NA,TRBJ1-6,CASSEAGRYSPLHF,TGTGCCAGCAGCGAGGCGGGCCGATATTCACCCCTCCACTTT
15,TRBV19,NA,NA,TRBJ1-2,CASSEAQQGFYGYTF,TGTGCCAGTAGTGAAGCCCAACAGGGTTTCTATGGCTACACCTTC
16,TRBV10-3,NA,NA,TRBJ1-6,CAISPGGREDNSPLHF,TGTGCCATCAGTCCCGGTGGGAGGGAGGATAATTCACCCCTCCACTTT
17,TRBV4-1,NA,TRBD1,TRBJ2-7,CASSQASPRGYTYEQYF,TGCGCCAGCAGCCAAGCTTCCCCCAGGGGGTACACCTACGAGCAGTACTTC
15,TRBV9,NA,NA,TRBJ1-4,CASSVGVLPNEKLFF,TGTGCCAGCAGCGTAGGAGTCCTGCCTAATGAAAAACTGTTTTTT
15,TRBV7-9,NA,TRBD1,TRBJ1-2,CASSQRDRGYYGYTF,TGTGCCAGCAGCCAGAGGGACAGGGGGTACTATGGCTACACCTTC
14,TRBV11-2,once,NA,TRBJ2-7,CASSLEEGSYEQYF,TGTGCCAGCAGCTTGGAAGAGGGCTCCTACGAGCAGTACTTC
12,TRBV7-8,NA,NA,TRBJ2-7,CASSAISREQYF,TGTGCCAGCAGCGCGATATCGCGCGAGCAGTACTTC
11,TRBV27,NA,NA,TRBJ2-3,CATFFTDTQYF,TGTGCCACGTTCTTCACAGATACGCAGTATTTT
16,TRBV11-2,NA,NA,TRBJ2-1,CASSLFRDHSYNEQFF,TGTGCCAGCAGCCTCTTCCGGGATCATTCCTACAATGAGCAGTTCTTC
16,TRBV7-2,NA,NA,TRBJ2-7,CASRGRGDSTSYEQYF,TGTGCCAGCAGGGGCAGGGGGGATTCGACGTCCTACGAGCAGTACTTC
13,TRBV6-5,NA,TRBD1,TRBJ2-1,CASSGQDFNEQFF,TGTGCCAGCAGCGGACAGGACTTCAATGAGCAGTTCTTC